The T cell receptor beta chain described here comes from a study of blood T cell repertoires in COVID-19. Clones were sequenced by immunoSEQ multiplex PCR, and TCRdb holds only the in-frame ones, with some missing. The table lists 95,000 to 100,000 clones, over 80% of them singletons, with 15% to 20% in the top ten. The V and J ends lost 5 bases and 5 bases respectively, with 13 bases between them. The CDR3 contains 14 residues. CDR1 is LNHNV and CDR2 is YYDKDF in the germline V gene (reference sequence). The chain recombines TRBV15 with TRBJ2-1; D perhaps matches TRBD1 (5 bases). The TCR was taken from a man aged 45-60 years with acute or convalescent COVID-19. Sequences were obtained from peripheral blood. In nucleotides, the CDR3 is TGTGCCACCAGCGGGGCGAGGAGTAACAATGAGCAGTTCTTC. Protein product: CATSGARSNNEQFF.